The 5 T cell receptor beta chains below come from one sample, sequenced in a study of T-cell reconstitution after alpha-beta-depleted transplantation in children. TCRbeta library construction was performed incorporating unique molecular identifiers. MiXCR, run by TCRdb on the PCR reads, gives a single entry per CDR3 protein. The sample contains about 980,000 distinct CDR3 sequences, 25% to 30% of which appear only once. The material was PBMCs, mostly from graft donor cells, obtained 360 days after TCRalphabeta/CD19-depleted stem cell transplant. The receptor set was obtained from a boy under two years old who had a stem cell transplant for SCID, so the T cells may come from the graft donor.

The genes are TRBV7-2 and TRBJ2-7; TRBD2 might be the D (5 bases). Trimming left V 5 bases short and J 0 bases short, with 11 bases between. The CDR3 spans 14 residues. The V gene's germline CDR1 is SGHTA and CDR2 FQGNSA. CDR3 amino acids: CASSLSAHSYEQYF. DNA of the CDR3: TGTGCCAGCAGCCTTAGCGCCCACTCCTACGAGCAGTACTTC.

The CDR3 region has the DNA TGTGCCAGTAGTACAACCGGGACTAGCCCCACCGGGGAGCTGTTTTTT. This encodes CASSTTGTSPTGELFF. The rearrangement links TRBV19 to TRBJ2-2; 9 nucleotides align to TRBD2. Unmatched junction bases numbered 7, after V lost 4 bases and J lost 4 bases. Germline CDR1 and CDR2: LNHDA and SQIVND (reference sequence). The length of the CDR3 is 16 residues.

The chain couples TRBV6-2 or TRBV6-3 to TRBJ2-3, with D hard to call. The germline CDR1 and CDR2 sequences are MNHEY and SVGEGT. Trimming took off 2 bases at V and 2 bases at J, with 8 bases between the two ends. The CDR3 is 14 amino acids. The CDR3 coding sequence is TGTGCCAGCAGTTACAGGCAGATCACAGATACGCAGTATTTT. This gives the protein CASSYRQITDTQYF.

V gene TRBV5-1 combines with J gene TRBJ2-3; 9 bases map to TRBD1. CDR3 length: 15 amino acids. CDR1 and CDR2 (germline): SGHRS, YFSETQ. V shed 3 bases and J 2 bases; nucleotides not matched to a gene: 4. The CDR3 nucleotides read TGCGCCAGCAGCTCCGGGACAGGGCCCACAGATACGCAGTATTTT. Translated: CASSSGTGPTDTQYF. Full variable domain (missing parts from reference TRBV5-1 and TRBJ2-3): KAGVTQTPRYLIKTRGQQVTLSCSPISGHRSVSWYQQTPGQGLQFLFEYFSETQRNKGNFPGRFSGRQFSNSRSEMNVSTLELGDSALYLCASSSGTGPTDTQYFGPGTRLTVL.

The gene calls are TRBV9 and TRBJ2-7; 7 positions agree with TRBD2. CDR1 and CDR2 (germline): SGDLS, YYNGEE. The CDR3 is made up of 16 amino acids. J was trimmed by 2 bases and V by 0 bases; bases with no gene match: 8. This CDR3 reads CASSVDRGGKAYEQYF. DNA of the CDR3: TGTGCCAGCAGCGTAGACCGCGGGGGAAAGGCCTACGAGCAGTACTTC.